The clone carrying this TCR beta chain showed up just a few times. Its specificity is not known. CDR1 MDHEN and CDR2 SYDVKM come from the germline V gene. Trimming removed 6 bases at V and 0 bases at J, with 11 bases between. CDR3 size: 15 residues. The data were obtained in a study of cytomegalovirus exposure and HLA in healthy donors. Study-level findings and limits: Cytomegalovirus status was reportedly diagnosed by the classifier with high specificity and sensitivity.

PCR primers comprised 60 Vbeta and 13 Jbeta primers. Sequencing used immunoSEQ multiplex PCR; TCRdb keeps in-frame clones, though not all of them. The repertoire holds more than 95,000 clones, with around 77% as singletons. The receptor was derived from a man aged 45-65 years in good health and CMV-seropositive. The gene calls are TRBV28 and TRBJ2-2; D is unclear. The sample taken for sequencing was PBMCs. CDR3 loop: CASSLTNSNTGELFF. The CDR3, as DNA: TGTGCCAGCAGCCTCACTAACTCGAACACCGGGGAGCTGTTTTTT.